Listed here are 3 T cell receptor beta chains from one sample, sequenced in a study of PD-1 blockade in classical Hodgkin lymphoma. The time point denotes: cycle 4 day 1 (C4D1), after more than 5 weeks of nivolumab. All the patients suffered relapse after autologous stem cell transplantation, and brentuximab vedotin exposure differed. From thawed PBMCs, magnetic negative selection was used to isolate the CD8+ T cells. Here immunoSEQ multiplex PCR was the method, and the copy in TCRdb shows in-frame clones only, minus some. This sample has 20,000 or so clones; about 88% occur once, and the top ten carry 4.5% to 6.5%. Specimen: CD8+ T cells from blood, collected before the fourth cycle of nivolumab. These receptors were obtained from a human donor with classical Hodgkin lymphoma.

The genes are TRBV28 and TRBJ2-7, with D possibly being TRBD2 (5 bases). Trimming pared 3 bases from V and 1 base from J, leaving 13 bases between. This CDR3 is 15 amino acids long. Germline V gene lookup returns CDR1 MDHEN and CDR2 SYDVKM. The CDR3, as DNA: TGTGCCAGCAGTTTGTTAGGCCCGGGGTCCTACGAGCAGTACTTC. Translation: CASSLLGPGSYEQYF.

The chain employs TRBV19 and TRBJ1-3; 7 bases are shared with TRBD1. Germline V gene lookup returns CDR1 LNHDA and CDR2 SQIVND (reference sequence). The CDR3 is 16 amino acids. The junction had 7 bases not matched to a gene; V was cut back by 5 bases and J by 0 bases. In DNA form, the CDR3 reads TGTGCCAGTAGTCCGCCGGACAGGAGCTCTGGAAACACCATATATTTT. Translation: CASSPPDRSSGNTIYF. The full variable domain, its missing parts supplied by reference TRBV19 and TRBJ1-3, is DGGITQSPKYLFRKEGQNVTLSCEQNLNHDAMYWYRQDPGQGLRLIYYSQIVNDFQKGDIAEGYSVSREKKESFPLTVTSAQKNPTAFYLCASSPPDRSSGNTIYFGEGSWLTVV.

V usage is TRBV6-1 and J usage is TRBJ2-7; the match to TRBD2 covers 10 bases. CDR1 is MNHNS, CDR2 SASEGT, per germline. The V gene end was trimmed by 3 bases and the J gene end by 0 bases; junction bases not matched to a gene: 5. The CDR3 runs 16 residues. As DNA, the CDR3 is TGTGCCAGCAGTGAGGAGCGGGAGGGGTACTCCTACGAGCAGTACTTC. Amino acid sequence: CASSEEREGYSYEQYF.